The 8 T cell receptor beta chains presented below share a single source sample, sequenced in a study of blood T cells in healthy people across ages. The second PCR ran about 6 to 12 cycles with a sample-barcoded 5' primer and J-beta primers. TCRdb called the 5' RACE reads again in MiXCR, with one record for every CDR3 protein. The table shows around 2 million distinct CDR3 sequences, with 30% to 40% occurring only once. Sequencing was carried out using blood. The receptors originated from a human donor in good health.

The chain is built from TRBV7-9 and TRBJ1-2; a weak D match, TRBD1 (6 bases). Germline CDR1 and CDR2: SEHNR and FQNEAQ (reference sequence). This CDR3 comprises 16 residues. Trimming took off 3 bases at V and 0 bases at J, with 14 bases between the two ends. The CDR3 region is CASSFLNREANYGYTF. CDR3 bases: TGTGCCAGCAGCTTTTTGAACAGGGAAGCTAACTATGGCTACACCTTC.

The genes are TRBV29-1 and TRBJ1-1; weak D call: TRBD1 (6 bases). This CDR3 has 15 residues. CDR1 SQVTM and CDR2 ANQGSEA come from the germline V gene. Trimming took 8 bases from V and 0 from J, leaving 19 bases between them. The CDR3 sequence is CSPEMADRMNTEAFF. CDR3 DNA sequence: TGCAGCCCTGAAATGGCAGACAGGATGAACACTGAAGCTTTCTTT. Combining the CDR3 with reference TRBV29-1 and TRBJ1-1 gives the whole variable domain SAVISQKPSRDICQRGTSLTIQCQVDSQVTMMFWYRQQPGQSLTLIATANQGSEATYESGFVIDKFPISRPNLTFSTLTVSNMSPEDSSIYLCSPEMADRMNTEAFFGQGTRLTVV.

This clonotype was seen once. The genes are TRBV5-1 and TRBJ2-5, with D perhaps TRBD1 or TRBD2 (5 bases each). The CDR3 has 16 amino acids. Trimming stripped 3 bases from V and 4 bases from J, with 19 bases between. CDR1 and CDR2 (germline): SGHRS, YFSETQ. This CDR3 reads CASSSGRGRGRETQYF. CDR3 nucleotide sequence: TGCGCCAGCAGCTCGGGACGGGGACGAGGGCGAGAGACCCAGTACTTC.

This chain uses TRBV14 with TRBJ2-4; 15 bases map to TRBD2. The CDR3 has 17 residues. The V gene's germline CDR1 is SGHDN and CDR2 FVKESK. Unmatched junction bases numbered 4, after V lost 5 bases and J lost 2 bases. The CDR3 reads CASSVGLAGGTKNIQYF. CDR3 DNA: TGTGCCAGCAGCGTCGGACTAGCGGGAGGGACCAAAAACATTCAGTACTTC. The variable domain in full, with the rest retrieved from reference TRBV14 and TRBJ2-4, is EAGVTQFPSHSVIEKGQTVTLRCDPISGHDNLYWYRRVMGKEIKFLLHFVKESKQDESGMPNNRFLAERTGGTYSTLKVQPAELEDSGVYFCASSVGLAGGTKNIQYFGAGTRLSVL.

This clonotype appeared a few times. This sequence joins TRBV7-9 and TRBJ1-1; no firm D call. Trimming shortened V by 4 bases and J by 8 bases, and 11 bases separated the two germline ends. Germline V gives CDR1 SEHNR, CDR2 FQNEAQ (reference sequence). This CDR3 has 12 amino acids. The CDR3 protein is CASSSSSPEAFF. CDR3 in DNA: TGTGCCAGCAGCTCTTCATCACCCGAAGCTTTCTTT.

The genes are TRBV24-1 and TRBJ2-7, with a possible D match to TRBD2 (5 bases). Germline V gene lookup returns CDR1 KGHDR and CDR2 SFDVKD. This CDR3 is built from 14 residues. Trimming removed 9 bases at V and 7 bases at J, with 21 bases between. The CDR3 sequence is CATSAGRGQWEQYF. CDR3 DNA sequence: TGTGCCACCTCGGCAGGACGGGGTCAGTGGGAGCAGTACTTC.

V and J are TRBV20-1 and TRBJ1-2; 7 bases align to TRBD1. The CDR3 totals 13 residues. CDR1 is DFQATT, CDR2 SNEGSKA, per germline (reference sequence). The trim removed 5 bases at V and 0 bases at J, leaving 3 bases unmatched. CDR3 nucleotide sequence: TGCAGTGCTGGGGACAGTACTAACTATGGCTACACCTTC. Encoded protein: CSAGDSTNYGYTF.

This clonotype was observed a handful of times. One junction end disagrees with the germline gene, perhaps due to a read error. This chain links TRBV14 with TRBJ2-6; tentatively, D is TRBD1 (5 bases). The length of the CDR3 is 17 residues. In germline, CDR1 is SGHDN, CDR2 FVKESK. For the CDR3, the DNA is TGTGCCAGCAGCCAGTCGCGGAAGTTCTCTGGGGCTAACGTCCTGACTTTC. It is translated as CASSQSRKFSGANVLTF.